The 28 T cell receptor beta chains in this list originate from one sample, sequenced in a study of T cell responses to AZD1222 COVID-19 vaccine. Method: immunoSEQ multiplex PCR; TCRdb's copy keeps in-frame clones and lacks some. The table has about 100,000 clones, over 90% seen once. Sequenced material: peripheral blood, taken on day 0 of AZD1222 vaccination. These receptors came from an adult in good health.

The V and J genes are TRBV30 and TRBJ1-5; no clear D. V shed 3 bases and J shed 0 bases, with 15 bases lying between them. The CDR3 length is 16 residues. The germline gives CDR1 GTSNPN, CDR2 SVGIG (reference sequence). CDR3 sequence (DNA): TGTGCCTGGAGCGCTCGCGGGTCAGATAGCAATCAGCCCCAGCATTTT. Translation: CAWSARGSDSNQPQHF.

The chain links TRBV6-5 to TRBJ1-2, with TRBD1 matching over 9 bases. Losses at the gene ends were 7 bases for V and 4 bases for J; bases not matched to a gene: 10. Germline values: CDR1 MNHEY, CDR2 SVGAGI. The CDR3 spans 15 residues. The CDR3 bases are TGTGCCAGCACCATCAGACAGGGGGTCGGCTATGGCTACACCTTC. Translation: CASTIRQGVGYGYTF.

This clone turned up a few times. The gene calls are TRBV4-1 and TRBJ2-2; perhaps TRBD1 as D (6 bases). V was cut by 2 bases and J by 3 bases, with 13 bases left in between. Germline CDR1 MGHRA, CDR2 YSYEKL. The CDR3 covers 16 residues. Here the CDR3 reads CASSQLTGPDTGELFF. DNA of the CDR3: TGCGCCAGCAGCCAACTGACAGGTCCGGACACCGGGGAGCTGTTTTTT.

The V and J genes are TRBV19 and TRBJ2-3, with 12 bases that match TRBD2. Germline V CDR1 and CDR2: LNHDA, SQIVND (reference sequence). V was pared by 5 bases and J by 10 bases, with 10 bases of the junction left unmatched. This CDR3 spans 15 amino acids. The CDR3 region is CASSWGLAGPNAQYF. The CDR3 DNA sequence: TGTGCCAGTAGTTGGGGACTAGCGGGCCCTAACGCGCAGTATTTT.

This clone was observed once. V usage is TRBV7-3 and J usage is TRBJ1-1; TRBD1 is a possible D gene (5 bases). In germline, CDR1 is SGHTA, CDR2 FQGTGA. Trimming took off 1 base at V and 5 bases at J, with 11 bases between the two ends. CDR3 length: 14 amino acids. CDR3 DNA: TGTGCCAGCAGCTTAAGGGGGGGTGAAACTGAAGCTTTCTTT. Encoded protein: CASSLRGGETEAFF. Using reference TRBV7-3 and TRBJ1-1 for the parts outside the CDR3, the full variable domain is GAGVSQTPSNKVTEKGKYVELRCDPISGHTALYWYRQSLGQGPEFLIYFQGTGAADDSGLPNDRFFAVRPEGSVSTLKIQRTERGDSAVYLCASSLRGGETEAFFGQGTRLTVV.

This clone was picked up one time. The chain links TRBV5-1 to TRBJ2-7, with 11 positions matching TRBD2. The germline gives CDR1 SGHRS, CDR2 YFSETQ. V lost 4 bases and J lost 1; bases outside the gene matches: 4. The CDR3 totals 15 residues. As DNA, the CDR3 is TGCGCCAGCAGCATCACTAGCGGGAGTTCCTACGAGCAGTACTTC. This sequence encodes CASSITSGSSYEQYF.

As to this clone: One end of the junction varies from germline; a read error may be responsible. The chain combines TRBV7-2 with TRBJ2-4; unclear D gene. CDR1 is SGHTA and CDR2 is FQGNSA in the germline V gene. CDR3 length equals 14 residues. CDR3: CASSPSLGRLGVHF. The CDR3 DNA is TGTGCCAGCAGCCCCAGCCTCGGACGGCTTGGCGTTCACTTC.

In DNA form, the CDR3 reads TGTGCCAGCAGCGTAGGCACTAGCGGGAGGGGGGAAGGGGAGACCCAGTACTTC. Translating gives CASSVGTSGRGEGETQYF. The chain employs TRBV9 and TRBJ2-5; the match to TRBD2 covers 13 bases. CDR1 and CDR2 (germline): SGDLS, YYNGEE. With V trimmed by 0 bases and J by 5 bases, 10 bases remained unmatched. The CDR3 extends over 18 amino acids.

The J gene is TRBJ1-5, the V gene TRBV5-1, with unresolved D. This CDR3 is 15 amino acids long. Germline CDR1 SGHRS, CDR2 YFSETQ. The V end lost 5 bases, the J end lost 6 bases, and 18 bases lay between the germline ends. CDR3 sequence: CASSPTGVSGQPQHF. As DNA, the CDR3 is TGCGCCAGCAGTCCCACCGGGGTGTCTGGTCAGCCCCAGCATTTT. The variable domain in full, completed from reference TRBV5-1 and TRBJ1-5, reads KAGVTQTPRYLIKTRGQQVTLSCSPISGHRSVSWYQQTPGQGLQFLFEYFSETQRNKGNFPGRFSGRQFSNSRSEMNVSTLELGDSALYLCASSPTGVSGQPQHFGDGTRLSIL.

As to this clone: This specimen includes other DNA sequences encoding the same CDR3. The rearrangement links TRBV6-5 to TRBJ1-1; 8 positions match TRBD1. J gave up 0 bases and V 5 bases, and 2 bases lay outside the gene matches. The CDR3 covers 14 residues. Germline values: CDR1 MNHEY, CDR2 SVGAGI. The CDR3 here is CASSRQGMNTEAFF. The CDR3 DNA reads as TGTGCCAGCAGTCGACAGGGGATGAACACTGAAGCTTTCTTT.

V and J are TRBV5-1 and TRBJ1-2, with TRBD1 matching over 7 bases. The V and J ends lost 5 bases and 4 bases, in that order; junction bases with no gene match: 17. Germline V gene lookup returns CDR1 SGHRS and CDR2 YFSETQ. This CDR3 region has 17 residues. For the CDR3, the DNA is TGCGCCAGCAGAATCCAACCGGGGGACAGCGTCTCCTATGGCTACACCTTC. This translates into CASRIQPGDSVSYGYTF.

The chain carries TRBV11-3 and TRBJ2-2, with 9 bases lining up with TRBD2. The length of the CDR3 is 16 residues. In germline, CDR1 is SGHNT, CDR2 YENEEA. Unmatched junction bases numbered 6, after V lost 3 bases and J lost 4 bases. In DNA form, the CDR3 reads TGTGCCAGCAGCTTTTCTGCGGGAGGGGGCACCGGGGAGCTGTTTTTT. Translated: CASSFSAGGGTGELFF. The whole variable domain, remainder taken from reference TRBV11-3 and TRBJ2-2, is EAGVVQSPRYKIIEKKQPVAFWCNPISGHNTLYWYLQNLGQGPELLIRYENEEAVDDSQLPKDRFSAERLKGVDSTLKIQPAELGDSAVYLCASSFSAGGGTGELFFGEGSRLTVL.

This clone turned up a few times. This chain joins TRBV6-4 and TRBJ2-3; D gene unclear. CDR1 and CDR2 (germline): MRHNA, SNTAGT. This CDR3 has 14 amino acids. V was trimmed by 5 bases and J by 0 bases, leaving 9 bases between them. The CDR3 here is CASSRAGSTDTQYF. The CDR3 bases are TGTGCCAGCAGTCGGGCAGGCAGCACAGATACGCAGTATTTT.

The chain uses TRBV11-3 and TRBJ1-1; D is unclear. Trimming took off 5 bases at V and 8 bases at J, with 15 bases between the two ends. The germline V gene has CDR1 SGHNT and CDR2 YENEEA. This CDR3 region has 13 residues. The CDR3 DNA reads TGTGCCAGCAGCCCTTCAGTAACCCCAGAAGCTTTCTTT. Translating it yields CASSPSVTPEAFF.

The chain joins TRBV28 to TRBJ2-2; the match to TRBD2 covers 7 bases. Germline CDR1 MDHEN, CDR2 SYDVKM. Trimming at V came to 4 bases and at J to 1 base, leaving 9 bases not matched to a gene. The CDR3 is 17 amino acids. The CDR3 nucleotides are TGTGCCAGCAGTTCCCCGGCGTCTAGCGGGAACACCGGGGAGCTGTTTTTT. Protein product: CASSSPASSGNTGELFF.

This chain uses TRBV10-3 with TRBJ2-7, with a tentative D call TRBD1 (5 bases). CDR1 ENHRY and CDR2 SYGVKD come from the germline V gene. The CDR3 runs 14 residues. V was pared by 4 bases and J by 5 bases, with 15 bases between. CDR3 amino acids: CAISVTGSYDEQYF. Written as DNA, the CDR3 is TGTGCCATCAGTGTAACAGGATCTTACGACGAGCAGTACTTC.

The chain uses TRBV9 and TRBJ2-5, with D maybe TRBD2 (5 bases). The ends were cut back, 3 bases at V and 4 bases at J, with 16 bases in the middle. The CDR3 is 15 residues long. CDR1 and CDR2 (germline): SGDLS, YYNGEE. Here the CDR3 reads CASSAQGSDAETQYF. The CDR3 region has the DNA TGTGCCAGCAGCGCACAAGGGAGTGATGCAGAGACCCAGTACTTC. The variable domain in full, with the rest retrieved from reference TRBV9 and TRBJ2-5, is DSGVTQTPKHLITATGQRVTLRCSPRSGDLSVYWYQQSLDQGLQFLIQYYNGEERAKGNILERFSAQQFPDLHSELNLSSLELGDSALYFCASSAQGSDAETQYFGPGTRLLVL.

The chain links TRBV10-3 to TRBJ1-3, with a tentative D call TRBD1 (6 bases). CDR1 and CDR2 from the germline V gene are ENHRY and SYGVKD. The CDR3 consists of 14 residues. Trimming removed 4 bases at V and 3 bases at J, with 10 bases between. CDR3: CAISVQGYGNTIYF. In DNA, the CDR3 is TGTGCCATCAGTGTACAGGGCTATGGAAACACCATATATTTT.

The genes are TRBV10-3 and TRBJ1-5; 11 bases fit TRBD1. V dropped 6 bases and J dropped 4; count of bases not matched to a gene: 2. Per the germline V gene, CDR1 is ENHRY and CDR2 is SYGVKD. This CDR3 region has 14 residues. CDR3 residues: CAISGTGGNQPQHF. The CDR3 DNA reads as TGTGCCATCAGCGGGACAGGGGGGAATCAGCCCCAGCATTTT.

V and J are TRBV30 and TRBJ1-2; no clear D gene. The V gene lost 2 bases and the J gene lost 4 bases, with 20 bases spanning the gap. Germline V CDR1 and CDR2: GTSNPN, SVGIG (reference sequence). The CDR3 is 16 amino acids. Here the CDR3 DNA reads TGTGCCTGGAGTCCTCTCGAGGGCAAAGGAAGCTATGGCTACACCTTC. This gives the protein CAWSPLEGKGSYGYTF.

V gene TRBV28 combines with J gene TRBJ1-6; unclear D gene. CDR1 and CDR2 from the germline V gene are MDHEN and SYDVKM. V gave up 7 bases and J gave up 11 bases, with 18 bases separating them. The CDR3 is 14 residues long. The CDR3 sequence: CASTIGDRLTPLHF. The CDR3 DNA reads as TGTGCCAGCACAATCGGAGACCGGCTGACACCCCTCCACTTT. Variable domain in full (rest from reference TRBV28 and TRBJ1-6): DVKVTQSSRYLVKRTGEKVFLECVQDMDHENMFWYRQDPGLGLRLIYFSYDVKMKEKGDIPEGYSVSREKKERFSLILESASTNQTSMYLCASTIGDRLTPLHFGNGTRLTVT.

This clone was observed a handful of times. The chain joins TRBV2 to TRBJ1-3; D is perhaps TRBD1 (5 bases). The germline CDR1 and CDR2 sequences are SNHLY and FYNNEI. The CDR3 totals 15 residues. Trimming stripped 7 bases from V and 0 bases from J, with 13 bases between. The CDR3 DNA sequence: TGTGCCAGCACCAAGGGACGGTACTCTGGAAACACCATATATTTT. Its translation: CASTKGRYSGNTIYF.

V usage is TRBV11-3 and J usage is TRBJ2-3; unclear D gene. This CDR3 has 14 amino acids. Per germline, CDR1 SGHNT and CDR2 YENEEA. Deletions cut 5 bases from V and 4 bases from J, with 13 bases between. CDR3 sequence (DNA): TGTGCCAGCAGCCTCCTGCAGACTTCAGATACGCAGTATTTT. This translates into CASSLLQTSDTQYF.

The V and J genes are TRBV15 and TRBJ1-4; D might be TRBD1 (6 bases). V was clipped by 7 bases and J by 8 bases, with 20 bases between them. CDR1 LNHNV and CDR2 YYDKDF come from the germline V gene (reference sequence). This CDR3 has 15 residues. This chain's CDR3 is CATTRGGRGREKLFF. The CDR3 DNA reads as TGTGCCACCACTCGGGGAGGCAGGGGTCGCGAAAAACTGTTTTTT.

This chain links TRBV5-1 with TRBJ1-6; TRBD1 matches 9 bases. Per germline, CDR1 SGHRS and CDR2 YFSETQ. V gave up 4 bases and J gave up 10 bases; unmatched junction bases: 6. This CDR3 is built from 14 residues. DNA for the CDR3: TGCGCCAGCAGCACCGGGACAGGGATGTCACCCCTCCACTTT. Its protein is CASSTGTGMSPLHF.

The chain carries TRBV2 and TRBJ2-7; weak D call: TRBD2 (6 bases). Germline CDR1 SNHLY, CDR2 FYNNEI. V lost 2 bases and J 3 bases, leaving 14 bases between the germline ends. The CDR3 length is 15 residues. Written as DNA, the CDR3 is TGTGCCAGCAGTGAAACGGGAGAACAGTTCTACGAGCAGTACTTC. Translating it yields CASSETGEQFYEQYF.

V and J are TRBV5-6 and TRBJ2-7, with a possible D match to TRBD1 (6 bases). This CDR3 region has 16 residues. Germline V gene data show CDR1 as SGHDT and CDR2 as YYEEEE. V was shortened by 4 bases and J by 1 base, with 18 bases between the two germline ends. CDR3 in amino acids: CASSPRGTRGSYEQYF. As DNA, the CDR3 is TGTGCCAGCAGCCCCAGGGGCACTAGGGGATCCTACGAGCAGTACTTC. The complete variable domain, with remaining parts taken from reference TRBV5-6 and TRBJ2-7, reads DAGVTQSPTHLIKTRGQQVTLRCSPKSGHDTVSWYQQALGQGPQFIFQYYEEEERQRGNFPDRFSGHQFPNYSSELNVNALLLGDSALYLCASSPRGTRGSYEQYFGPGTRLTVT.

This sequence joins TRBV19 and TRBJ2-1; 9 nucleotides align to TRBD2. J lost 9 bases, V lost 7 bases, and 1 base had no gene match. The CDR3 contains 11 residues. Germline assignment: CDR1 LNHDA and CDR2 SQIVND (reference sequence). In DNA, the CDR3 is TGTGCCAGTAAAGCGGGAGGTGAGCAGTTCTTC. Protein: CASKAGGEQFF.